A single sample is the source of the 29 T cell receptor beta chains below, sequenced in a study of prognosis after radiotherapy for stage I lung cancer. The authors amplified TCR beta CDR3 from genomic DNA using two-round multiplex PCR. During first-round PCR, primers specific to each TRBV and TRBJ gene were used. TCRdb used MiXCR to reprocess the multiplex PCR reads, holding one entry per CDR3 protein. The profile covers over 11,000 distinct CDR3 sequences, with 55% to 65% appearing a single time and approximately 27% taken by the ten largest. Sequencing used PBMCs, obtained before or after stereotactic body radiation therapy (not recorded which). Receptors originate from a donor aged 50 or older with non-small cell lung cancer.

This clonotype has at least ten counts. This chain connects TRBV6-5 to TRBJ2-7, with 9 bases fitting TRBD2. Trimming at V came to 2 bases and at J to 0 bases, leaving 2 bases not matched to a gene. Germline CDR1 and CDR2: MNHEY and SVGAGI. This CDR3 comprises 15 residues. In DNA, the CDR3 is TGTGCCAGCAGTTACGGTAGCGGGAGCTCCTACGAGCAGTACTTC. Protein: CASSYGSGSSYEQYF.

About this clonotype itself: One junction end disagrees with the germline gene, perhaps due to a read error. This chain uses TRBV11-2 with TRBJ2-7; 9 bases align to TRBD2. Looked up from germline, CDR1 is SGHAT and CDR2 is FQNNGV. The CDR3 has 14 amino acids. The CDR3 bases are TGTGCCAGCAGCTTCCTAGCGGGATCGTACGAGCACTACTTC. This translates into CASSFLAGSYEHYF.

This clonotype is medium-sized (0.01 to 0.1%) in the sample. The chain carries TRBV20-1 and TRBJ2-3; D unresolved. CDR1 is DFQATT, CDR2 SNEGSKA, per germline (reference sequence). Trimming removed 1 base at V and 4 bases at J, with 9 bases between. The CDR3 extends over 13 amino acids. The CDR3 spells CSARAQGPDTQYF. CDR3 coding DNA: TGCAGTGCTAGAGCCCAAGGCCCAGATACGCAGTATTTT.

On this clonotype itself: A read error may account for a junction end that differs from germline. This chain joins TRBV28 and TRBJ2-7; D unresolved. The CDR3 sequence is 11 residues long. From germline, CDR1 is MDHEN and CDR2 SYDVKM. DNA for the CDR3: TGTGCCAGAAGTTCCCCCCCCGAGCAATACTTC. This sequence encodes CARSSPPEQYF.

Details on this clonotype: With only one base between it and a far larger clone, this is likely a read error. The V gene is TRBV11-1, the J gene TRBJ1-1, with 7 bases that match TRBD1. V shed 5 bases, J shed 6 bases, and the junction held 9 bases outside the gene matches. This CDR3 is built from 14 residues. Per germline, CDR1 SGHAT and CDR2 FQDESV (reference sequence). The CDR3: CASSTPDRASEAFF. As DNA, the CDR3 is TGTGCCAGCAGCACTCCTGACAGGGCCTCTGAAGCTTTCTTT.

This clonotype was seen many times. The genes are TRBV29-1 and TRBJ2-3; 8 bases match TRBD1. CDR3 size: 15 residues. Germline-derived CDR1 and CDR2 are SQVTM and ANQGSEA. J lost 5 bases, V lost 7 bases, and 14 bases had no gene match. The DNA of the CDR3 is TGCAGCGCGACCCAACCGGGACAGGTGAAAGATACGCAGTATTTT. Residues: CSATQPGQVKDTQYF.

This sequence joins TRBV12-3 or TRBV12-4 and TRBJ2-2; D call uncertain. The CDR3 is 14 amino acids. Deletions cut 6 bases from V and 1 base from J, with 9 bases between. Here the CDR3 reads CASRTSGNTGELFF. As DNA, the CDR3 is TGTGCCAGCAGAACCTCAGGGAACACCGGGGAGCTGTTTTTT.

The chain combines TRBV5-1 with TRBJ2-1, with unresolved D. Germline V gene data show CDR1 as SGHRS and CDR2 as YFSETQ. Trimming removed 4 bases at V and 2 bases at J, with 13 bases between. The CDR3 runs 15 residues. This chain's CDR3 is CASSEDGSPYNEQFF. CDR3 coding DNA: TGCGCCAGCAGCGAAGACGGGTCCCCCTACAATGAGCAGTTCTTC.

There are many counts of this clonotype. V and J are TRBV9 and TRBJ1-3; D is uncertain. V was cut by 3 bases and J by 0 bases, with 16 bases left in between. The V gene's germline CDR1 is SGDLS and CDR2 YYNGEE. This CDR3 is built from 17 residues. This chain's CDR3 is CASSARPELYSGNTIYF. The CDR3 region has the DNA TGTGCCAGCAGCGCAAGGCCGGAGCTATACTCTGGAAACACCATATATTTT.

The chain has TRBV3-2 and TRBJ2-7; TRBD1 reflects the table's D call only, with no check against the DNA. TRBV3-2 corresponds to a pseudogene. This CDR3 comprises 17 residues. CDR3 DNA sequence: TGTGCCAGCAGCCAACAAGAGACAGGGACAAATGCCTACGAGCAGTACTTC. Encoded protein: CASSQQETGTNAYEQYF.

The rearrangement uses TRBV4-1 and TRBJ1-2; possibly TRBD1 for D (6 bases). The germline V and J ends were trimmed by 4 bases and 5 bases, with 17 bases remaining between them. The length of the CDR3 is 15 residues. Germline values: CDR1 MGHRA, CDR2 YSYEKL. Written as DNA, the CDR3 is TGCGCCAGCAGCCGGGCGGGCCAGGGGATTTATGGCTACACCTTC. Its translation is CASSRAGQGIYGYTF.

The chain has TRBV4-2 and TRBJ2-6, with D uncertain. CDR1 and CDR2 from the germline V gene are LGHNA and YNFKEQ. The CDR3 has 15 residues. V was pared by 3 bases and J by 1 base, with 7 bases between. Written as DNA, the CDR3 is TGTGCCAGCAGCCAGGAAGTTTCTGGGGCCAACGTCCTGACTTTC. It is translated as CASSQEVSGANVLTF.

By share of the sample, this clonotype is medium-sized. Germline and junction disagree at one end, which may indicate a read error. This chain links TRBV6-2 or TRBV6-3 with TRBJ2-6; possible D gene TRBD2, 6 bases. The CDR3 loop spans 12 amino acids. Looked up from germline, CDR1 is MNHEY and CDR2 is SVGEGT. This CDR3 is CASSDSRGVLTF. The CDR3, as DNA: TGTGCCAGCAGTGACTCCCGGGGGGTCCTGACTTTC.

This clonotype has at least ten counts. V is TRBV19 and J is TRBJ2-4; no definite D call. Trimming took off 5 bases at V and 0 bases at J, with 2 bases between the two ends. This CDR3 is built from 12 residues. In germline, CDR1 is LNHDA, CDR2 SQIVND (reference sequence). The CDR3 coding sequence is TGTGCCAGTAGTCAAGCCAAAAACATTCAGTACTTC. The encoded protein is CASSQAKNIQYF. Combining the CDR3 with reference TRBV19 and TRBJ2-4 gives the whole variable domain DGGITQSPKYLFRKEGQNVTLSCEQNLNHDAMYWYRQDPGQGLRLIYYSQIVNDFQKGDIAEGYSVSREKKESFPLTVTSAQKNPTAFYLCASSQAKNIQYFGAGTRLSVL.

This sequence joins TRBV13 and TRBJ2-3, with 10 positions matching TRBD1. CDR3 length: 20 residues. Germline lookup yields CDR1 PRHDT and CDR2 FYEKMQ (reference sequence). The J segment lost 0 bases and the V segment lost 5 bases, leaving 17 bases of the junction unmatched. The DNA for the CDR3 is TGTGCCAGCAGCACCAGGTGGCCCCGACAGGGGGCGATTAGCACAGATACGCAGTATTTT. Its protein is CASSTRWPRQGAISTDTQYF.

The chain uses TRBV30 and TRBJ1-4; D is possibly TRBD1 (6 bases). The CDR3 is 13 amino acids. Germline V gene sequence: CDR1 GTSNPN, CDR2 SVGIG (reference sequence). CDR3 nucleotide sequence: TGTGCATCAGGCAGGGGTGTGGGTGAAAAACTGTTTTTT. This gives the protein CASGRGVGEKLFF.

This clonotype was seen ten or more times. This chain connects TRBV20-1 to TRBJ1-2, with a weak D call TRBD1 (6 bases). The germline gives CDR1 DFQATT, CDR2 SNEGSKA (reference sequence). Trimming took off 0 bases at V and 4 bases at J, with 6 bases between the two ends. The length of the CDR3 is 12 residues. The CDR3 here is CSAREDSYGYTF. In DNA form, the CDR3 reads TGCAGTGCTAGAGAGGACAGCTATGGCTACACCTTC.

This chain links TRBV9 with TRBJ1-5, with 9 bases identical to TRBD1. The length of the CDR3 is 15 residues. Germline values: CDR1 SGDLS, CDR2 YYNGEE. The V and J ends lost 0 bases and 6 bases, in that order; junction bases with no gene match: 4. CDR3 nucleotide sequence: TGTGCCAGCAGCGTAGATGGGACAGGGACTCAGCCCCAGCATTTT. This codes for CASSVDGTGTQPQHF.

The chain carries TRBV6-1 and TRBJ2-3; D uncertain. The CDR3 runs to 15 residues. The V gene lost 1 base and the J gene lost 2 bases, with 10 bases spanning the gap. Germline V gene sequence: CDR1 MNHNS, CDR2 SASEGT. Here the CDR3 reads CASSEVQTVTDTQYF. Written as DNA, the CDR3 is TGTGCCAGCAGTGAAGTTCAGACCGTCACAGATACGCAGTATTTT.

This clonotype counts as medium-sized (0.01 to 0.1%). The chain uses TRBV6-2 or TRBV6-3 and TRBJ2-1; tentative D call: TRBD2 (5 bases). The CDR3 has 15 residues. V was cut by 2 bases and J by 5 bases, with 13 bases left in between. Germline CDR1 reads MNHEY; CDR2 reads SVGEGT. The CDR3 is CASSYRRGTDNEQFF. CDR3 coding DNA: TGTGCCAGCAGTTACCGCCGGGGAACGGACAATGAGCAGTTCTTC.

By sample share, this clonotype is medium-sized. The rearrangement uses TRBV5-1 and TRBJ2-1, with D unresolved. V lost 4 bases, J lost 2 bases, and 10 bases lay in between. In germline, CDR1 is SGHRS, CDR2 YFSETQ. CDR3 size: 14 residues. In DNA, the CDR3 is TGCGCCAGCAGCCCCGCCCAAGCCTACAATGAGCAGTTCTTC. Translating gives CASSPAQAYNEQFF.

The CDR3 spells CASSHSGIEQFF. In DNA, the CDR3 is TGTGCCAGCAGCCATAGCGGGATTGAGCAGTTCTTC. The chain is built from TRBV12-3 or TRBV12-4 and TRBJ2-1; TRBD2 aligns across 8 bases. Trimming took 6 bases from V and 9 from J; bases not matched to a gene: 4. The CDR3 is 12 amino acids.

This clonotype was seen repeatedly, ten times or more. V gene TRBV7-9 combines with J gene TRBJ2-3; D possibly corresponds to TRBD2 (5 bases). Per germline, CDR1 SEHNR and CDR2 FQNEAQ (reference sequence). V was clipped by 2 bases and J by 1 base, with 13 bases between them. The CDR3 loop spans 16 amino acids. In DNA form, the CDR3 reads TGTGCCAGCAGCTTAAAACTAGTCATAGGCACAGATACGCAGTATTTT. Its translation is CASSLKLVIGTDTQYF.

This clonotype was observed a single time. A much bigger clone sits one base away, suggesting this may be a read error. The chain is built from TRBV29-1 and TRBJ2-2; no clear D. In germline, CDR1 is SQVTM, CDR2 ANQGSEA. The CDR3 runs to 14 residues. CDR3 nucleotides: TGCAGCGGCTCCAGGTTTGCAGACACCCGGGAGCTGTTTTTT. Translated, it gives CSGSRFADTRELFF.

There are many counts of this clonotype. This chain connects TRBV5-8 to TRBJ1-4; D is unclear. Trimming removed 0 bases from V and 3 bases from J, with 12 bases in between. Germline assignment: CDR1 SGHTS and CDR2 YDEGEE. This CDR3 contains 16 residues. The CDR3 nucleotides are TGTGCCAGCAGCTTGGGAGGCGGCGGGGCTAATGAAAAACTGTTTTTT. Translation gives CASSLGGGGANEKLFF. Using reference TRBV5-8 and TRBJ1-4 for the parts outside the CDR3, the full variable domain is EAGVTQSPTHLIKTRGQQATLRCSPISGHTSVYWYQQALGLGLQFLLWYDEGEERNRGNFPPRFSGRQFPNYSSELNVNALELEDSALYLCASSLGGGGANEKLFFGSGTQLSVL.

This chain connects TRBV28 to TRBJ1-5; D gene ambiguous. The CDR3 has 15 residues. Germline V gives CDR1 MDHEN, CDR2 SYDVKM. V dropped 3 bases and J dropped 3 bases, with 12 bases sitting between them. The CDR3 loop is CASSFGRAPNQPQHF. Here the CDR3 DNA reads TGTGCCAGCAGTTTTGGCCGGGCCCCCAATCAGCCCCAGCATTTT. Filled out from reference TRBV28 and TRBJ1-5, the complete variable domain reads DVKVTQSSRYLVKRTGEKVFLECVQDMDHENMFWYRQDPGLGLRLIYFSYDVKMKEKGDIPEGYSVSREKKERFSLILESASTNQTSMYLCASSFGRAPNQPQHFGDGTRLSIL.

This clonotype has at least ten counts. The rearrangement joins TRBV29-1 to TRBJ2-7; possibly TRBD1 or TRBD2 for D (5 bases each). The germline V and J ends were trimmed by 2 bases and 7 bases, with 15 bases remaining between them. CDR1 and CDR2 from the germline V gene are SQVTM and ANQGSEA. This CDR3 is built from 13 residues. The CDR3 nucleotides read TGCAGCGTTGAACCGGGACGATCGGGGGAGCAGTACTTC. Translated, it gives CSVEPGRSGEQYF.

By its share, this clonotype is medium-sized. V usage is TRBV18 and J usage is TRBJ1-2, with D possibly TRBD1 on 6 matching bases. V gave up 1 base and J gave up 2 bases, with 14 bases separating them. Germline CDR1 and CDR2: KGHSH and LQKENI. The CDR3 consists of 16 residues. The CDR3: CASSPRAIGGNYGYTF. The CDR3 nucleotides read TGTGCCAGCTCACCACGAGCGATAGGGGGAAACTATGGCTACACCTTC.

This clonotype was counted at least ten times. V gene TRBV6-1 combines with J gene TRBJ1-2; maybe TRBD1 (5 bases). This CDR3 contains 13 residues. CDR1 is MNHNS and CDR2 is SASEGT in the germline V gene. Trimming left V 5 bases short and J 7 bases short, with 14 bases between. The CDR3 sequence is CASSPGTAGGYTF. The CDR3, as DNA: TGTGCCAGCAGTCCAGGGACGGCCGGTGGCTACACCTTC.